This T cell receptor beta chain was sequenced during a study of blood T cell repertoires in COVID-19. Study context: The analysed material was cDNA or gDNA that came from T cells, B-cell-depleted T cells, or PBMCs.

Data came from immunoSEQ multiplex PCR; TCRdb stores just in-frame clones and leaves some out. The sample lists approximately 160,000 clones, around 83% occurring once. V was cut by 2 bases and J by 5 bases, with 9 bases left in between. This CDR3 is built from 13 residues. This rearrangement joins TRBV12-3 or TRBV12-4 to TRBJ2-5, with a tentative D call TRBD2 (6 bases). The specimen sequenced was PBMCs or T cells enriched from blood (not recorded which). The clonotype originates from a woman between 50 and 59 years old in a cohort exposed to, infected with or recovered from COVID-19 (not recorded which). The CDR3 DNA reads TGTGCCAGCAGTTTAAATGGGGGGGAGACCCAGTACTTC. This encodes CASSLNGGETQYF.